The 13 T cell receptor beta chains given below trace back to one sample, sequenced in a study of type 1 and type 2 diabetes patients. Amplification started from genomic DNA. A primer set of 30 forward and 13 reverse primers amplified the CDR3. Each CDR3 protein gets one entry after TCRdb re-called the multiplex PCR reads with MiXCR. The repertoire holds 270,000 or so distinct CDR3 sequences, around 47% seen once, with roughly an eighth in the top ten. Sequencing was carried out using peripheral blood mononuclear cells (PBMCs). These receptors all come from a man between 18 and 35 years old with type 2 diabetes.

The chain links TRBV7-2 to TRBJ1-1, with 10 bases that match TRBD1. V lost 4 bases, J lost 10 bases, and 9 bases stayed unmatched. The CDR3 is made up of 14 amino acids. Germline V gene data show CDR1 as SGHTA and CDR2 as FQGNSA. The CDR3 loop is CASSSYIRDRGAFF. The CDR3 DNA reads TGTGCCAGCAGCTCATACATCCGGGACAGGGGAGCTTTCTTT.

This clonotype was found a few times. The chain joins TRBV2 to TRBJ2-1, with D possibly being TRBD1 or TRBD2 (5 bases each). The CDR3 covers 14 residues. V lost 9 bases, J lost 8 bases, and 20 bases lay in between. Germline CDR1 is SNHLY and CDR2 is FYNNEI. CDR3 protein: CARSVAGLGDEQFF. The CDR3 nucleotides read TGTGCCAGATCCGTGGCGGGTTTGGGGGATGAGCAGTTCTTC.

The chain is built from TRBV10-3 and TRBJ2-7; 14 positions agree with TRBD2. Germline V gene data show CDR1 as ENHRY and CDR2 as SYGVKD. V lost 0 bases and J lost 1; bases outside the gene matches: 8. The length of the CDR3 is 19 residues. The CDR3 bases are TGTGCCATCAGTGAGTCCCGGACTAGCGGGAGGACACTTTCCTACGAGCAGTACTTC. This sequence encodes CAISESRTSGRTLSYEQYF.

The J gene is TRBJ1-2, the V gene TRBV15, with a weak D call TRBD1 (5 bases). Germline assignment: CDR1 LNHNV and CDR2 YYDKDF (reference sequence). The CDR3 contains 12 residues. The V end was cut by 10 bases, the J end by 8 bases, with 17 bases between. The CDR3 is CASSPSTDGYTF. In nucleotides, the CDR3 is TGTGCCAGCAGTCCGTCGACAGACGGCTACACCTTC.

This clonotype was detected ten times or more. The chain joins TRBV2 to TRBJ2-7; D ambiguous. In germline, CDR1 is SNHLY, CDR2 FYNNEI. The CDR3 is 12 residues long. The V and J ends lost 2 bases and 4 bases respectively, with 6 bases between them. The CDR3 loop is CASSEQEYEQYF. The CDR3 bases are TGTGCCAGCAGTGAACAGGAGTACGAGCAGTACTTC.

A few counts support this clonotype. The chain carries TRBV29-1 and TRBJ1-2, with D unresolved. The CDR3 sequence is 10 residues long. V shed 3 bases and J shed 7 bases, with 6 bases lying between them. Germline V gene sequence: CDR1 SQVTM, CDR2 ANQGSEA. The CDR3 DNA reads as TGCAGCGTTGATTCGGGTGGCTACACCTTC. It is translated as CSVDSGGYTF.

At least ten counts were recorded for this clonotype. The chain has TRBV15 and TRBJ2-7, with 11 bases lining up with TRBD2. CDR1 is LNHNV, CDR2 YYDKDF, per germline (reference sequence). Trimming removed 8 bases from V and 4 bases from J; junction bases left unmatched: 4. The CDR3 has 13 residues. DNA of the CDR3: TGTGCCACCGCTAGCGGGAGGCTATACGAGCAGTACTTC. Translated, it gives CATASGRLYEQYF. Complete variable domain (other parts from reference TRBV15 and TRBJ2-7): DAMVIQNPRYQVTQFGKPVTLSCSQTLNHNVMYWYQQKSSQAPKLLFHYYDKDFNNEADTPDNFQSRRPNTSFCFLDIRSPGLGDTAMYLCATASGRLYEQYFGPGTRLTVT.

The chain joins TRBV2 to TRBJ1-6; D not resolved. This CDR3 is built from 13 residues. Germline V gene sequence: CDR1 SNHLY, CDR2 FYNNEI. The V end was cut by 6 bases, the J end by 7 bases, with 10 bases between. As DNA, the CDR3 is TGTGCCAGCAGGTATCAGGAAAATTCACCCCTCCACTTT. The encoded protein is CASRYQENSPLHF.

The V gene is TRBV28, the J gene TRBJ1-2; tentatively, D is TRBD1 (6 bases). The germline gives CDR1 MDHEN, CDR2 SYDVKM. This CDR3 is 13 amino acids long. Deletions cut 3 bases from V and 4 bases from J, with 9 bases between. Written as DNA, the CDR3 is TGTGCCAGCAGTTTCAAAGGGGGCTATGGCTACACCTTC. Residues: CASSFKGGYGYTF.

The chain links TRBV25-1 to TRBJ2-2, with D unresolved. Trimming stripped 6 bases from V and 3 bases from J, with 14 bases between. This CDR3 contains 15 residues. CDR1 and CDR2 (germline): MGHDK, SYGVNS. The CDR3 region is CASSPTGVDTGELFF. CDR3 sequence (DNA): TGTGCCAGCAGCCCTACTGGGGTTGACACCGGGGAGCTGTTTTTT.

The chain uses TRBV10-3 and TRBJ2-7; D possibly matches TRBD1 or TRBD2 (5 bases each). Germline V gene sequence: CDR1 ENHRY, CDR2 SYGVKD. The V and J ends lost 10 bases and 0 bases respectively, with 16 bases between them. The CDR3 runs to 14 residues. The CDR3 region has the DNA TGTGCCAAATCGCCGGGACCAGGCTCCTACGAGCAGTACTTC. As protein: CAKSPGPGSYEQYF.

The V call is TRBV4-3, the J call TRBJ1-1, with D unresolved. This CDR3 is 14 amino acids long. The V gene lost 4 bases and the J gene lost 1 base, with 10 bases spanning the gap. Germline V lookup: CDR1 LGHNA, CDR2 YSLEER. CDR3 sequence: CASSLGEGNTEAFF. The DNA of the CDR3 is TGCGCCAGCAGCCTCGGAGAAGGGAACACTGAAGCTTTCTTT.

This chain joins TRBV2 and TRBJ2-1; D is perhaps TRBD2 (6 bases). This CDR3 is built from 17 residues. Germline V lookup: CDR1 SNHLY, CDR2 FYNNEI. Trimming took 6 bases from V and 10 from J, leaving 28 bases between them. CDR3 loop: CASSHLTDYRYTGEQFF. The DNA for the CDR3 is TGTGCCAGCAGCCACCTAACGGACTATCGTTACACTGGGGAGCAGTTCTTC.